The source of this TCR beta chain is a study of T cell responses to AZD1222 COVID-19 vaccine. Looking at the study overall: Pooling was applied to second doses at about 4 or about 12 weeks. Findings and caveats of the study: Donor demographics were predominantly white British with a female majority; clonal diversity may be underestimated. Baseline seropositivity characterized only a handful of AZD1222 recipients.

About this clone itself: Its specificity is not known.

The CDR3 consists of 15 residues. In germline, CDR1 is SGHKS, CDR2 YYEKEE (reference sequence). V lost 0 bases and J lost 4, with 11 bases in between. The method was immunoSEQ multiplex PCR; TCRdb's version includes in-frame clones alone and lacks a portion of them. The repertoire holds over 150,000 clones, with 88% as singletons. The clonotype originates from an adult in good health. The material was peripheral blood, obtained on day 0 of AZD1222 vaccination. The rearrangement links TRBV5-5 to TRBJ1-5; D gene unclear. The CDR3 nucleotides read TGTGCCAGCAGCTTGGGGCAGGCCGCAAATCAGCCCCAGCATTTT. Amino acid sequence: CASSLGQAANQPQHF.